The 23 T cell receptor beta chains below all came from one sample that was sequenced in a study of OX40 agonist ivuxolimab in advanced cancers. The protocol was immunoSEQ multiplex PCR, while the TCRdb copy is restricted to in-frame clones and leaves out a portion. The sample holds about 68,000 clones, over 75% seen once. The sample consisted of CD4+ or CD8+ T cells sorted from blood, taken in a trial of the OX40 agonist ivuxolimab. The source of these receptors is an adult with an advanced solid tumor such as melanoma, head and neck, liver or kidney cancer.

The chain links TRBV6-6 to TRBJ1-2; 7 positions agree with TRBD1. The CDR3 has 14 residues. After removal of 5 bases from V and 4 bases from J, the junction contained 7 bases not matched to a gene. Per germline, CDR1 MNHNY and CDR2 SVGAGI (reference sequence). The CDR3 DNA reads as TGTGCCAGCAGTCCACAGGGGATAGGCTATGGCTACACCTTC. Translated: CASSPQGIGYGYTF.

The CDR3 region is CASTKDRELFF. The CDR3, as DNA: TGTGCCAGCACCAAGGACCGGGAGCTGTTTTTT. The chain employs TRBV28 and TRBJ2-2; D not certain. The germline V and J ends were trimmed by 7 bases and 9 bases, with 9 bases remaining between them. Germline V gene sequence: CDR1 MDHEN, CDR2 SYDVKM. This CDR3 spans 11 amino acids.

The rearrangement uses TRBV5-1 and TRBJ2-3, with TRBD1 identical over 7 bases. The CDR3 spans 14 residues. In germline, CDR1 is SGHRS, CDR2 YFSETQ. J gave up 2 bases and V 7 bases, and 7 bases lay outside the gene matches. The CDR3, as DNA: TGCGCCAGCTTCCGGGACAGTCCCACAGATACGCAGTATTTT. Amino acids: CASFRDSPTDTQYF.

The J gene is TRBJ1-1, the V gene TRBV5-1, with no clear D. Germline CDR1 reads SGHRS; CDR2 reads YFSETQ. With 4 bases removed from V and 3 bases from J, the gap between germline ends came to 13 bases. The CDR3 consists of 14 residues. The CDR3: CASSILGVDTEAFF. CDR3 coding DNA: TGCGCCAGCAGCATCCTCGGGGTAGACACTGAAGCTTTCTTT.

The J gene is TRBJ1-4, the V gene TRBV2; D is uncertain. Germline CDR1 and CDR2: SNHLY and FYNNEI. Deletions cut 5 bases from V and 7 bases from J, with 14 bases between. The CDR3 runs to 14 residues. CDR3: CASSRLAGAEKLFF. The CDR3 DNA reads as TGTGCCAGCAGTCGTCTCGCGGGTGCTGAAAAACTGTTTTTT.

The chain is built from TRBV18 and TRBJ1-2; D might be TRBD1 (5 bases). V gave up 1 base and J gave up 5 bases, with 5 bases separating them. CDR1 is KGHSH, CDR2 LQKENI, per germline. This CDR3 has 12 amino acids. Here the CDR3 reads CASSPQGYGYTF. The DNA for the CDR3 is TGTGCCAGCTCACCACAGGGGTATGGCTACACCTTC.

The count of this clone is one. J is TRBJ2-5 and V is TRBV18; D is possibly TRBD1 (5 bases). The tail of the sequence fits TRBJ2-7 better, so the J call may be wrong. This CDR3 region has 15 residues. Germline loops: CDR1 KGHSH, CDR2 LQKENI. The DNA of the CDR3 is TGTGCCAGCTCACCACCGAATAGGGGTGCCCACGAGCAGTACTTC. Its translation: CASSPPNRGAHEQYF.

The V and J genes are TRBV7-2 and TRBJ1-1; a possible D gene is TRBD1 (5 bases). Trimming left V 4 bases short and J 5 bases short, with 20 bases between. The CDR3 runs 16 residues. CDR1 is SGHTA and CDR2 is FQGNSA in the germline V gene. The CDR3 DNA follows: TGTGCCAGCAGCTCCAAAGGGACCGGCTTGAGGACTGAAGCTTTCTTT. Translation gives CASSSKGTGLRTEAFF.

The chain recombines TRBV20-1 with TRBJ2-7; D is uncertain. This CDR3 contains 11 residues. Germline V gene sequence: CDR1 DFQATT, CDR2 SNEGSKA (reference sequence). Trimming stripped 5 bases from V and 2 bases from J, with 7 bases between. CDR3 DNA sequence: TGCAGTGCTGACGGCACCTACGAGCAGTACTTC. Translation: CSADGTYEQYF.

The V and J genes are TRBV4-2 and TRBJ2-1; 9 bases map to TRBD2. Germline lookup yields CDR1 LGHNA and CDR2 YNFKEQ. V dropped 1 base and J dropped 0; count of bases not matched to a gene: 1. This CDR3 has 16 amino acids. The CDR3 region has the DNA TGTGCCAGCAGCCAAGCGACTAGCGGCTCCTACAATGAGCAGTTCTTC. Residues: CASSQATSGSYNEQFF.

This sequence joins TRBV7-2 and TRBJ2-3, with 12 bases that match TRBD2. With V trimmed by 5 bases and J by 3 bases, 9 bases remained unmatched. CDR1 and CDR2 (germline): SGHTA, FQGNSA. CDR3 length: 17 residues. For the CDR3, the DNA is TGTGCCAGCAGCCCACAAAGGACTAGCGGGGCGACAGATACGCAGTATTTT. This gives the protein CASSPQRTSGATDTQYF.

V gene TRBV10-3 combines with J gene TRBJ1-5, with 7 bases aligning to TRBD1. Germline assignment: CDR1 ENHRY and CDR2 SYGVKD. The junction had 5 bases not matched to a gene; V was cut back by 0 bases and J by 6 bases. This CDR3 contains 15 residues. In nucleotides, the CDR3 is TGTGCCATCAGTGAGTCGAACAGGGGAACTCAGCCCCAGCATTTT. Its protein product is CAISESNRGTQPQHF.

This clone was seen only once. The chain has TRBV18 and TRBJ1-1, with 7 positions matching TRBD1. CDR1 and CDR2 (germline): KGHSH, LQKENI. J gave up 2 bases and V 6 bases, and 3 bases lay outside the gene matches. The CDR3 is 13 amino acids. Here the CDR3 reads CASSRTGNTEAFF. CDR3 sequence (DNA): TGTGCCAGCTCCCGGACAGGTAACACTGAAGCTTTCTTT.

The chain recombines TRBV10-3 with TRBJ1-2; 8 bases are a match to TRBD1. From germline, CDR1 is ENHRY and CDR2 SYGVKD. The V gene end was trimmed by 6 bases and the J gene end by 1 base; junction bases not matched to a gene: 4. CDR3 size: 14 residues. The CDR3 is CAIRDGQGNYGYTF. The CDR3 bases are TGTGCCATCAGGGATGGACAGGGTAACTATGGCTACACCTTC.

The rearrangement joins TRBV10-3 to TRBJ1-6, with 11 bases that match TRBD1. The V gene end was trimmed by 10 bases and the J gene end by 3 bases; junction bases not matched to a gene: 8. The CDR3 contains 16 residues. Germline V gene lookup returns CDR1 ENHRY and CDR2 SYGVKD. This CDR3 is CATNPGTGGYNSPLHF. The CDR3 DNA reads TGTGCCACCAACCCCGGGACAGGGGGCTATAATTCACCCCTCCACTTT.

The gene calls are TRBV11-3 and TRBJ2-7; maybe TRBD2 (5 bases). Per the germline V gene, CDR1 is SGHNT and CDR2 is YENEEA. Trimming pared 2 bases from V and 0 bases from J, leaving 8 bases between. CDR3 length: 14 residues. The CDR3 spells CASSLSGSSYEQYF. CDR3 in DNA: TGTGCCAGCAGCTTATCGGGGAGCTCCTACGAGCAGTACTTC. The full variable domain, in which reference TRBV11-3 and TRBJ2-7 provide the parts outside the CDR3, is EAGVVQSPRYKIIEKKQPVAFWCNPISGHNTLYWYLQNLGQGPELLIRYENEEAVDDSQLPKDRFSAERLKGVDSTLKIQPAELGDSAVYLCASSLSGSSYEQYFGPGTRLTVT.

V is TRBV6-5 and J is TRBJ1-1, with D perhaps matching TRBD1 (5 bases). The CDR3 contains 14 residues. The germline V gene has CDR1 MNHEY and CDR2 SVGAGI. V was trimmed by 2 bases and J by 0 bases, leaving 7 bases between them. The CDR3 nucleotides read TGTGCCAGCAGTTACGAGGGGTTGAACACTGAAGCTTTCTTT. It codes for CASSYEGLNTEAFF.

The gene calls are TRBV19 and TRBJ2-2; the D is unclear. Looked up from germline, CDR1 is LNHDA and CDR2 is SQIVND (reference sequence). This CDR3 has 15 residues. V was shortened by 7 bases and J by 5 bases, with 17 bases between the two germline ends. CDR3 sequence (DNA): TGTGCCAGTAACCCGTTGACGGTCTTAACCGGGGAGCTGTTTTTT. This gives the protein CASNPLTVLTGELFF.

This clone appeared a single time. The chain has TRBV19 and TRBJ1-2, with no clear D. Germline V gives CDR1 LNHDA, CDR2 SQIVND (reference sequence). V was pared by 1 base and J by 5 bases, with 11 bases between. The CDR3 length is 14 residues. The CDR3 region has the DNA TGTGCCAGTAGTATAGGGGGTAAAGGGTATGGCTACACCTTC. Encoded protein: CASSIGGKGYGYTF.

This rearrangement joins TRBV10-2 to TRBJ2-3; 11 nucleotides match TRBD2. Germline CDR1 and CDR2: WSHSY and SAAADI. V gave up 6 bases and J gave up 2 bases; unmatched junction bases: 4. The CDR3 is 15 residues long. CDR3 DNA: TGCGCCAGCAGCCGACTAGCGGGGACCACAGATACGCAGTATTTT. Its protein product is CASSRLAGTTDTQYF.

The chain recombines TRBV12-5 with TRBJ1-5; D unclear. Trimming removed 6 bases at V and 5 bases at J, with 11 bases between. The CDR3 is 13 residues long. Germline V gene sequence: CDR1 LGHNT, CDR2 FRNRAP. CDR3 sequence reads: CASGRREDQPQHF. Written as DNA, the CDR3 is TGTGCTAGTGGCCGACGTGAGGATCAGCCCCAGCATTTT.

This rearrangement joins TRBV21-1 to TRBJ2-5; the table's TRBD2 call for D was not verified on the DNA. TRBV21-1 is shown as a pseudogene. The CDR3 has 18 amino acids. CDR3 in DNA: TGTGCCAGCAACCCAGCTGGGGGACTAGAGTCAGGGAGAGAGACCCAGTACTTC. Translation gives CASNPAGGLESGRETQYF.

The chain combines TRBV7-8 with TRBJ1-1, with D perhaps TRBD1 (5 bases). The germline gives CDR1 SGHVS, CDR2 FQNEAQ. V shed 5 bases and J shed 0 bases, with 13 bases lying between them. CDR3 length: 15 amino acids. DNA for the CDR3: TGTGCCAGCAGCCCAGGGTATCCCCTGAACACTGAAGCTTTCTTT. This codes for CASSPGYPLNTEAFF.